This section outlines one T cell receptor beta chain sequence together with its context. This clone was found once. Its recognized antigen is unknown. Per-base quality was not reported, and no clone a single base away is much larger than it. The immunoSEQ assay amplified TCRB CDR3 regions from roughly 2 micrograms of genomic DNA, or from all available DNA when less than that amount was available. The multiplex PCR relied on 60 forward primers for TCR V beta segments and 13 reverse primers for J beta segments. To estimate reads per starting template, synthetic control templates were spiked into each sample at limiting dilution. Sequencing produced 87 bp reads on the Illumina HiSeq System. Per the authors' processing: PCR and sequencing errors were removed by a nearest neighbor algorithm that merged closely related sequences. TCR overlap was measured as the percentage of unique tumor TCR beta sequences also present in the same patient's peripheral blood. TCRdb's version of the immuneACCESS table is confined to in-frame rearrangements and falls short of the full clone set. An unresolved V gene accounts for under half of the shortfall where checked; the remainder is of unknown origin. The V and J calls and clone size come from that table; D and trimming were worked out from the DNA. In all, the sample holds approximately 60,000 clones, and about 89% of those were seen once. Approximately 10% of the sample is held by the ten biggest clonotypes.

The record originates from a study of glioma-infiltrating T cells after dendritic cell vaccination (dated by TCRdb to 2016 to 2018). In terms of the full investigation: The cohort included some 15 glioblastoma patients drawn from Phase I and II dendritic cell vaccination trials, of whom 9 were newly diagnosed and 6 had recurrent disease. Patients received autologous tumor lysate-pulsed dendritic cell vaccination between about 2003 and 2013. To make the vaccine, monocyte-derived dendritic cells were cultured for seven to eight days with IL-4 and GM-CSF and then pulsed overnight with autologous tumor lysate. Survival after dendritic cell vaccination was correlated with TCR sequencing metrics such as TIL content and the overlap between tumor and blood repertoires. In glioblastoma patients vaccinated with dendritic cells, deep sequencing of TCR beta CDR3 regions served to measure tumor-infiltrating lymphocyte content and to compare repertoires between tumor and blood. Each patient got three intradermal injections of the dendritic cell vaccine, spaced at biweekly intervals, in the arm below the axilla.

The time point label corresponds to: after dendritic cell vaccination, including at tumor progression/relapse. Selection of patients required sufficient residual fresh-frozen tumor tissue and over two years of available survival data. Molecular status otherwise varied across the glioblastoma patients, but none of them carried an isocitrate dehydrogenase mutation. PBMC were collected before vaccination, two weeks after the third vaccination, and at tumor progression if tumor progression occurred. The Qiagen DNeasy Blood extraction Kit was used to extract genomic DNA. Paper-wide results and their limitations: The response model built on TCR overlap across three groups was characterized as speculative, with prospective validation still needed. The cohort was small and heterogeneous, only a few patients had full blood and tumor sets, and even fewer had initial-recurrent tumor pairs. Longer time to progression and overall survival after dendritic cell vaccination were predicted by higher estimated pretreatment TIL content. TCR clonality showed no direct relationship with survival, which suggests that a diverse polyclonal response may be important.

The receptor was derived from a human donor with glioblastoma. Here the sequenced sample was blood, taken after dendritic cell vaccination.

The DNA sequence reads TGCGCCAGCAGCGCCACTAGCGGTAGCACAGATACGCAGTATTTT. Translated, this gives CASSATSGSTDTQYF. Recombination joined TRBV5-1 with TRBJ2-3; the junction holds 8 bases that match TRBD2. The CDR1 and CDR2 encoded by the germline V gene are SGHRS and YFSETQ. V loses 4 bases at its end and J loses 0 bases; junction bases beyond the gene matches: 4. The CDR3, from cysteine to phenylalanine, totals 15 residues. This entry keeps only the CDR3 DNA: 45 bases, framed from base 1.